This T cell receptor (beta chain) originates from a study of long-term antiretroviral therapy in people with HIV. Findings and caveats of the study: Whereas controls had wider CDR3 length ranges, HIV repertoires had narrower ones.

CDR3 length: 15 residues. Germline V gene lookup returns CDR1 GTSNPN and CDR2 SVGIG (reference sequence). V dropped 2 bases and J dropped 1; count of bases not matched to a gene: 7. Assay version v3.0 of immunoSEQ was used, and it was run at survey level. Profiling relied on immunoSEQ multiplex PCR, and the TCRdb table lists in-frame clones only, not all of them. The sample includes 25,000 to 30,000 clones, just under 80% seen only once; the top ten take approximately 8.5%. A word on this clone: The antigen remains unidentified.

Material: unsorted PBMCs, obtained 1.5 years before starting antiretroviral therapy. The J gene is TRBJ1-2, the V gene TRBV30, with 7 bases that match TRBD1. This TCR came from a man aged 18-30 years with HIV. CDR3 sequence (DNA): TGTGCCTGGAGTAAGTCGACAGGGCTTAACTATGGCTACACCTTC. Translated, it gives CAWSKSTGLNYGYTF.